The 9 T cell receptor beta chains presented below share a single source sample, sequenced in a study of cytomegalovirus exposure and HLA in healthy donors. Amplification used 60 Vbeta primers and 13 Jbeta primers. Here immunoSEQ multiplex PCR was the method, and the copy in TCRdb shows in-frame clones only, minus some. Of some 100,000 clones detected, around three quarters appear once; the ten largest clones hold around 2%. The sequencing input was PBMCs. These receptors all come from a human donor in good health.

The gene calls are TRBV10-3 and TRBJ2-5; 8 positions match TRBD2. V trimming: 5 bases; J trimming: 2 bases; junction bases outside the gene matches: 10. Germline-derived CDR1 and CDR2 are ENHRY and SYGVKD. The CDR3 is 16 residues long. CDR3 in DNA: TGTGCCATCAGTCCCGGGCCTCGGGGGGGGCAAGAGACCCAGTACTTC. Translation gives CAISPGPRGGQETQYF.

The CDR3 sequence: CASSSGDRGSGYTF. For the CDR3, the DNA is TGTGCCAGCAGTTCCGGGGACAGGGGGTCGGGCTACACCTTC. The chain links TRBV27 to TRBJ1-2; 11 positions match TRBD1. In germline, CDR1 is MNHEY, CDR2 SMNVEV (reference sequence). V was clipped by 4 bases and J by 8 bases; unmatched bases: 6. The CDR3 is 14 amino acids.

CDR3 DNA: TGCAGCGAAAACAGGCCGGACAGCTATGGCTACACCTTC. This sequence encodes CSENRPDSYGYTF. The chain has TRBV29-1 and TRBJ1-2; possible D gene TRBD1, 6 bases. Germline values: CDR1 SQVTM, CDR2 ANQGSEA. V was cut by 7 bases and J by 4 bases, with 16 bases left in between. The CDR3 covers 13 residues.

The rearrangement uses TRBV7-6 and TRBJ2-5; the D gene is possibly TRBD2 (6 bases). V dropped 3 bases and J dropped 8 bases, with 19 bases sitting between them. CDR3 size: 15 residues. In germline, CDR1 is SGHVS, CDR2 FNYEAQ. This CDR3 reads CASSFGGEASGTQYF. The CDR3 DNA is TGTGCCAGCAGCTTTGGCGGGGAGGCCTCGGGAACCCAGTACTTC.

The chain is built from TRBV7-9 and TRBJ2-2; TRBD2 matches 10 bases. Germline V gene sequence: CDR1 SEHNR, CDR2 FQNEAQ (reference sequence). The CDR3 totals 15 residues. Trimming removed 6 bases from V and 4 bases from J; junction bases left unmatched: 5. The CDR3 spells CASSPSGGSTGELFF. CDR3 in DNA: TGTGCCAGCAGTCCTAGCGGGGGCTCCACCGGGGAGCTGTTTTTT.

CDR3 in amino acids: CASSYSGQGETQYF. Written as DNA, the CDR3 is TGTGCCAGCAGTTACTCGGGACAGGGGGAGACCCAGTACTTC. The gene calls are TRBV6-6 and TRBJ2-5, with 10 bases that match TRBD1. CDR1 and CDR2 (germline): MNHNY, SVGAGI (reference sequence). This CDR3 spans 14 amino acids. V gave up 0 bases and J gave up 5 bases; unmatched junction bases: 0.

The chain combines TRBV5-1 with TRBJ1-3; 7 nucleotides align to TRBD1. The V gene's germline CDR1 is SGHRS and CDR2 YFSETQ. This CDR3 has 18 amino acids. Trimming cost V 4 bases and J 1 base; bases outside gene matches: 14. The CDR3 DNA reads TGCGCCAGCAGCCTTGGGGCGGGGGGACAGACATCTGGAAACACCATATATTTT. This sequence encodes CASSLGAGGQTSGNTIYF. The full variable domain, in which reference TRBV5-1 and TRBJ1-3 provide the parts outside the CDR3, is KAGVTQTPRYLIKTRGQQVTLSCSPISGHRSVSWYQQTPGQGLQFLFEYFSETQRNKGNFPGRFSGRQFSNSRSEMNVSTLELGDSALYLCASSLGAGGQTSGNTIYFGEGSWLTVV.

CDR3 protein: CASSLELAGRYNEQFF. The CDR3 DNA sequence: TGTGCCAGCAGCTTAGAACTAGCGGGACGTTACAATGAGCAGTTCTTC. The chain employs TRBV11-2 and TRBJ2-1; 10 bases fit TRBD2. CDR1 and CDR2 (germline): SGHAT, FQNNGV. Losses at the gene ends were 0 bases for V and 4 bases for J; bases not matched to a gene: 3. The length of the CDR3 is 16 residues. Supplemented by reference TRBV11-2 and TRBJ2-1, the full variable domain reads EAGVAQSPRYKIIEKRQSVAFWCNPISGHATLYWYQQILGQGPKLLIQFQNNGVVDDSQLPKDRFSAERLKGVDSTLKIQPAKLEDSAVYLCASSLELAGRYNEQFFGPGTRLTVL.

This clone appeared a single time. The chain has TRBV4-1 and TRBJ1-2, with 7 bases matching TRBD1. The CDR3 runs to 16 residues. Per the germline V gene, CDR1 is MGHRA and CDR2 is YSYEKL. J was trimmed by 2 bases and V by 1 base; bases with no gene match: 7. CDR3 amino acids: CASSQVLRGANYGYTF. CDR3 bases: TGCGCCAGCAGCCAAGTTCTCAGGGGGGCAAACTATGGCTACACCTTC.